This is a list of T cell receptor beta chains from one sample in a study of T-cell memory formation after mild COVID-19. TCRdb independently ran MiXCR on the 5' RACE reads; one entry per CDR3 protein. Of about 270,000 distinct CDR3 sequences listed, around 15% were seen once; the top ten hold 20% to 25%. Sequencing was carried out using PBMCs or a T cell subset sorted from them (not recorded which). The receptors were gathered from a man between 18 and 35 years old who had mild COVID-19 (a few samples of this study predate the infection). Cell type and time point are not known. Each CDR3 is given with its conserved first and last residue.

TRBJ1-5	TRBV5-1	CASSFTGGDQPQHF
TRBJ2-6	TRBV29-1	CSVTHSGANVLTF
TRBJ2-7	TRBV6-2/TRBV6-3	CASSPSGDLSYEQYF
TRBJ2-3	TRBV7-3	CASSLISGGDTQYF
TRBJ2-1	TRBV18	CASSPPGIGGPYNEQFF
TRBJ1-1	TRBV5-1	CASSLAGSGLGEEAFF
TRBJ1-2	TRBV7-9	CASSEDSYGYTF
TRBJ2-4	TRBV4-2	CASSPGTSGIIYF
TRBJ2-2	TRBV5-1	CASSYGGAGELFF
TRBJ1-1	TRBV7-9	CASSSRGGRWTEAFF
TRBJ2-3	TRBV29-1	CRVWDRKTDTQYF
TRBJ1-1	TRBV7-9	CASSLSVRYEGEAFF
TRBJ1-1	TRBV5-1	CASSAYGGNTEAFF
TRBJ1-1	TRBV12-2	CASRLGPQDRAFF
TRBJ2-4	TRBV7-2	CASSPRGPEVQYF
TRBJ1-1	TRBV10-3	CAISEGQGRTEAFF
TRBJ1-4	TRBV6-5	CASRTTRGRGNLQGLFF
TRBJ2-1	TRBV11-1	CASSLVRGPQGDEQFF
TRBJ2-3	TRBV6-2/TRBV6-3	CASERSDTQYF
TRBJ2-3	TRBV6-2/TRBV6-3	CASSYRGSGRNTDTQYF
TRBJ1-1	TRBV4-1	CASSQEVSPDSRRISEAFF
TRBJ1-1	TRBV6-5	CASSYTLGEAFF
TRBJ1-2	TRBV25-1	CASSTRGGYGYTF
TRBJ2-2	TRBV5-5	CASSLGMKAGGLRTNTGELFF
TRBJ2-5	TRBV7-2	CASSTSGGGETQYF
TRBJ2-5	TRBV12-3/TRBV12-4	CASKPGGVETQYF
TRBJ2-5	TRBV29-1	CSVDRLGHQGETQYF
TRBJ1-2	TRBV28	CASSSGSAYGYTF
TRBJ2-3	TRBV10-3	CAISESRGPGDTQYF
TRBJ2-1	TRBV20-1	CSARPQDEQFF
TRBJ2-3	TRBV5-1	CASSPPRQGGTDTQYF
TRBJ2-5	TRBV7-2	CASSRGGAFQETQYF